This T cell receptor (beta chain) was captured in a study of a mutant IDH1 vaccine in newly diagnosed glioma. About the study: Males made up roughly 62% and females roughly 40% of treated patients, whose mean age was approximately 41 years.

Sequencing used immunoSEQ multiplex PCR; TCRdb keeps in-frame clones, though not all of them. In the table there are over 25,000 clones, around nine tenths of which are singletons. The CDR3 spans 12 residues. V lost 6 bases and J lost 3, with 9 bases in between. Germline V CDR1 and CDR2: SNHLY, FYNNEI. Time point noted: baseline, week 1 (first vaccination visit). Treatment noted: pre-vaccination baseline after standard-of-care therapy. The chain carries TRBV2 and TRBJ2-7; no clear D gene. Here the sequenced sample was PBMCs, taken from a glioma patient treated with radiotherapy, temozolomide or both. The TCR sequence derives from a woman in her thirties or forties with glioma. The CDR3 region is CASRSDGYEQYF. The CDR3 DNA reads TGTGCCAGCAGGTCGGACGGCTACGAGCAGTACTTC.